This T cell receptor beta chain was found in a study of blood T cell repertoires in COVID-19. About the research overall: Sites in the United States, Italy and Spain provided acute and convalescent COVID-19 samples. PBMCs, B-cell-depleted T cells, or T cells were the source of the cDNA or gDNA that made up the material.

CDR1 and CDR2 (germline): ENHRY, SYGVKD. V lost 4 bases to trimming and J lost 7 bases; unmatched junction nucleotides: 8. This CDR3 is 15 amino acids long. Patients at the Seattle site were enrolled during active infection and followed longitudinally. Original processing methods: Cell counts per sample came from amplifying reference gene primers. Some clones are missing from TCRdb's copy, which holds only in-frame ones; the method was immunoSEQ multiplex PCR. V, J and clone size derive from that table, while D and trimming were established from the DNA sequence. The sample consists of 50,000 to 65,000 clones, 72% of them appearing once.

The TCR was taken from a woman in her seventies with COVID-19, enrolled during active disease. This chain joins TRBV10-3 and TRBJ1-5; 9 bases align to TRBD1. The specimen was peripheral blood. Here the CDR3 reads CAISGSGTGNQPQHF. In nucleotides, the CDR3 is TGTGCCATCAGTGGCTCCGGGACAGGGAACCAGCCCCAGCATTTT.